A single TCR beta chain is shown here with its context. Its antigen is unknown. There are no base qualities to consult, and no much larger clone falls within one base. This record comes from a study of blood T cells in healthy people across ages (dated by TCRdb to 2015 to 2017). General notes on the study: In model experiments, template switching captured roughly one uniquely barcoded TCR beta cDNA molecule for every two T cells. Age-related changes in TCR beta repertoire diversity were measured in the study by deep sequencing normalized with unique cDNA molecular identifiers. Four age groups were formed from the donors: young (average 16 years), middle-aged (around 39), aged (around 68) and long-lived (more than 75). To avoid experimental bias, donors of different ages were spread randomly across the sequencing lanes. Two additional independent replicas of 1 million unique cDNA reads from the same blood draw were analyzed for two donors (one aged 18 to 30 and one aged 80 or older).

Receptor amplification or capture employed 5' RACE. The data were produced on an Illumina HiSeq 2500. A second PCR of about 7 to 12 cycles was run with a J-beta primer mix and a sample-barcoded 5' primer. Each TCR beta cDNA molecule received a unique molecular identifier from a template-switch 5' adaptor carrying 12 random nucleotides. At least 3 million CDR3-containing paired-end reads were obtained from each sample. All of the RNA was converted into first-strand cDNA using the Mint cDNA synthesis kit, with a TRBC-specific oligonucleotide serving as the primer. Following uracil-DNA glycosylase treatment, all cDNA underwent a first 18-cycle PCR with the universal primers M1SS and BC2_uni_R. In the paper's pipeline: For normalization, 1 million high-quality reads, each with a distinct molecular identifier, were randomly selected from each sample. Instead of being binned into consensus sequences, reads that shared molecular identifiers were thrown out. CDR3 identification, clonotype clustering and error correction used MiTCR with a Q25 quality threshold and the strictest error-elimination algorithm. A nonparametric unseen species model with Euler transformation was used to estimate lower-bound total TCR beta diversity. The public reads were reprocessed in TCRdb via fastp at Q25 and MiXCR, keeping in-frame beta chains. All rows with the same CDR3 protein become a single entry with the most common DNA and genes. TCRdb, not the original authors, processed these V and J calls. The sample table contains hundreds of thousands of distinct CDR3 sequences; only one count was recorded for about 52% of them. The biggest ten clones account for 25% to 35% of the sample.

Trimming removed 0 bases from V and 6 bases from J; the gene matches leave 7 bases unexplained. Including the terminal cysteine and phenylalanine, the CDR3 comprises 16 residues. Just CDR3 DNA is preserved here, 48 bases in frame from base 1. CDR1 and CDR2, per the germline V gene, are SGDLS and YYNGEE. Systemically healthy Caucasian individuals from Russia, approximately 39 in total and aged about 6 to 100 years, were included as donors. Each donor gave around 9.9 milliliters of peripheral blood, collected into EDTA-treated Vacutainer tubes. Ficoll-Paque density-gradient centrifugation was used to isolate PBMCs, with at least 6.5 million obtained per sample. Trizol reagent was used to extract total RNA from PBMCs, with at least 5.5 micrograms per sample. The percentages of naive CD45RAhigh/CD27high T cells were determined by flow cytometry on a PBMC aliquot from every donor. What the authors observed across the whole study: Estimates of total diversity based on one million sequenced T cells were considered lower bounds and underestimates. The long-lived group showed more naive CD4+ T cells, fewer expanded clones and increased TCR diversity than the aged group, suggesting age selection. Conclusive comparison of naive and antigen-experienced compartments was prevented by the profiling of bulk unsorted PBMCs. Donor CMV infection status was unknown, potentially confounding age-related changes in expanded clonotypes. Observed TCR beta diversity per million T cells fell roughly linearly with age, and a significant reduction was already apparent by age about 43. A strong correlation was found between observed TCR beta diversity and the percentage of naive T cells measured by flow cytometry.

What was sequenced was blood. The rearrangement joined TRBV9 to TRBJ2-1, with 9 central nucleotides matching TRBD2. This TCR derives from a woman aged 55-69 years in good health. The CDR3 region reads CASSVVGLAGSNEQFF. The bases are TGTGCCAGCAGCGTAGTTGGTCTAGCGGGATCCAATGAGCAGTTCTTC.